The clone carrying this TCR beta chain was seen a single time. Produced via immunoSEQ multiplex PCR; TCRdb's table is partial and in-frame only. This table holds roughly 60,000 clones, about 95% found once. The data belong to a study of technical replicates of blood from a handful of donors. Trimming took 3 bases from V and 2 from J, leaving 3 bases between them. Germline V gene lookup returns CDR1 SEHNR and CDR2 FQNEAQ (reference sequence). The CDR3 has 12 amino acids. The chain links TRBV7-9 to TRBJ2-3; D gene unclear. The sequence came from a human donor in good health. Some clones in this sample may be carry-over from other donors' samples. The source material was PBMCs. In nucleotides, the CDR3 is TGTGCCAGCAGCTTCTCCACAGATACGCAGTATTTT. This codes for CASSFSTDTQYF. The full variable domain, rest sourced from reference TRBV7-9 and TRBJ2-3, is DTGVSQNPRHKITKRGQNVTFRCDPISEHNRLYWYRQTLGQGPEFLTYFQNEAQLEKSRLLSDRFSAERPKGSFSTLEIQRTEQGDSAMYLCASSFSTDTQYFGPGTRLTVL.